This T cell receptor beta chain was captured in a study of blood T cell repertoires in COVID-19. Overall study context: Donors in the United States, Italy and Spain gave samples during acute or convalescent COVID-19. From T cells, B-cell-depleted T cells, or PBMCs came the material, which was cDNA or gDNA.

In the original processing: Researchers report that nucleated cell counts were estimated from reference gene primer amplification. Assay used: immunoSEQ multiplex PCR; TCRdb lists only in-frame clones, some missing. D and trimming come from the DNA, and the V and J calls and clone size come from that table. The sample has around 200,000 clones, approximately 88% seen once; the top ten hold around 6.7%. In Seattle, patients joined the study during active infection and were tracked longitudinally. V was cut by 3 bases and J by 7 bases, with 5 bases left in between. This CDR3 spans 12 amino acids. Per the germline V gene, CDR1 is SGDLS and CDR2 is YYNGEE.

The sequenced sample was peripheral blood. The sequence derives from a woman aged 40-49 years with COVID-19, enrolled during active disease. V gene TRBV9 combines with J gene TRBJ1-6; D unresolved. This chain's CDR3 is CASSGENSPLHF. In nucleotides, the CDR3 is TGTGCCAGCAGCGGGGAGAATTCACCCCTCCACTTT. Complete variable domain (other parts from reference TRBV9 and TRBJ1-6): DSGVTQTPKHLITATGQRVTLRCSPRSGDLSVYWYQQSLDQGLQFLIQYYNGEERAKGNILERFSAQQFPDLHSELNLSSLELGDSALYFCASSGENSPLHFGNGTRLTVT.